The source of this T cell receptor beta chain is a study of memory CD4+ T cells and cytomegalovirus serostatus (dated 2019 in TCRdb). For context, the study as a whole: A total of around 35 healthy Belgian adults, of whom 9 were CMV seropositive and approximately 24 were CMV seronegative, were included in the cohort. CD4+ memory TCRbeta repertoires of a Belgian cohort with known cytomegalovirus serostatus were sequenced in order to replicate a published TCR-based CMV serostatus classifier. Study-wide conclusions, independent of this receptor: Only CD4+CD45RO+ memory cells were sequenced, in contrast to the original study, in which naive and memory CD4+ and CD8+ populations were covered. Results were interpreted as suggesting that the CMV-associated TCR signature is largely present in the CD4+ memory repertoire. Among the roughly 160 previously reported CMV-associated TCRbeta sequences, 67 showed up in the CD4+ memory repertoires, with each one found in between one and five individuals. CMV serostatus prediction reached a median bootstrapped AUC of roughly 0.96 with the original framework and 0.91 with a US-trained random forest. A median bootstrapped AUC of roughly 0.95 with a 95% CI of 0.76-1.00 was achieved on the Belgian cohort by the original-framework classifier.

A word on this clone: What antigen it recognizes has not been identified. There are no base qualities to consult, and no much larger clone falls within one base.

The Quick-DNA Microprep Kit was used to extract genomic DNA from the sorted cells. Amplification of TCRbeta DNA was done with the immunoSEQ hsTCRbeta kit, following the protocol from the manufacturer. An Illumina MiSeq instrument was used to sequence the TCRbeta libraries. In the source study's methods: Following removal of out-of-frame sequences, 2 million to 2.5 million distinct TCRbeta sequences were retained, with an average of about 70,000 per individual. Two values were used to score each individual: the count of roughly 150 previously reported CMV-associated TCRbeta sequences and the total count of productive distinct TCRbeta sequences. A beta-binomial model was reimplemented in Python, and scikit-learn random forests with default parameters were trained on data from the US cohort. Classifier performance on the Belgian cohort was reported as the median AUC with percentile confidence intervals calculated over 10,000 bootstrap iterations. What TCRdb holds here is the immuneACCESS table cut down to in-frame rearrangements. Part of the clones is not present; checked against another copy, under half of the missing clones reflect an unresolved V gene, and the others are unexplained. The D gene and trimming were derived from the DNA, and the V and J assignments and clone size from that table. Present in this sample are approximately 53,000 clones, 82% of which were seen just once. Roughly 0.54% of the sample is in the top ten clones.

A FACSAria II was used to sort memory CD4+ T cells, defined as single viable CD3+CD4+CD8-CD45RO+ cells. CMV serostatus was assessed using a Roche Elecsys assay, by which serum IgG against CMV pp150, pp28, p38 and p52 was detected. Once the samples were thawed, total CD4+ T cells were enriched through positive selection using CD4 magnetic microbeads. The samples came from a different study that was designed specifically to examine the CD4+ T cell memory repertoire. Following standard operating procedures, peripheral blood mononuclear cells were isolated and cryopreserved, while serum was kept at -80 degrees C. Staining used CD3-PerCP (BW264/56), CD4-APC (RPA-T4), CD45RO-PE (UCHT1) and CD8-Pacific Orange (3B5) antibodies, with Sytox blue excluding non-viable cells. This TCR was sampled from an adult in good health and CMV-seronegative. The sequenced sample was memory CD4+ T cells from blood.

The CDR3 in this case is CASSVGDRLTDTQYF. The bases are TGTGCCAGCAGCGTAGGAGACAGGCTCACAGATACGCAGTATTTT. This chain joins TRBV9 to TRBJ2-3; TRBD1 is a possible D gene, resting on 6 matching bases. The CDR3 measures 15 amino acids from cysteine to phenylalanine. Only the CDR3 DNA stays, 45 bases, in frame from base 1. The germline V gene provides CDR1 SGDLS and CDR2 YYNGEE. The V and J ends are trimmed by 0 bases and 2 bases, leaving 10 bases between them.